The 30 T cell receptor beta chains given below trace back to one sample, sequenced in a study of healthy donors' naive CD4 and CD8 T cells. Starting from about 0.45 ug of total RNA, TCR libraries were made with linear amplification. TCRdb re-called the reads with MiXCR, one entry per CDR3 protein. The sample holds approximately 180,000 distinct CDR3 sequences; around 70% are singletons and the top ten take about 2.4%. The specimen was naive CD4+ and CD8+ T cells sorted from blood, pooled from several donors. The receptor source for this set is a pool of human donors in good health; the sample pools cells from several healthy donors.

J is TRBJ2-7 and V is TRBV28; 7 bases fit TRBD1. V lost 6 bases, J lost 0 bases, and 11 bases stayed unmatched. The CDR3 is 16 amino acids. CDR1 and CDR2 from the germline V gene are MDHEN and SYDVKM. The CDR3 nucleotides are TGTGCCAGCAGAAAACTCTACAGGGGTAACTCCTACGAGCAGTACTTC. Translating it yields CASRKLYRGNSYEQYF.

A few counts support this clonotype. The V call is TRBV30, the J call TRBJ1-2; D unclear. This CDR3 spans 14 amino acids. Germline CDR1 reads GTSNPN; CDR2 reads SVGIG (reference sequence). Trimming removed 0 bases from V and 1 base from J, with 9 bases in between. The CDR3 DNA follows: TGTGCCTGGAGTGTTGGGCGGTATAACTATGGCTACACCTTC. Translated, it gives CAWSVGRYNYGYTF.

V gene TRBV6-5 combines with J gene TRBJ1-6, with D possibly matching TRBD1 (5 bases). Looked up from germline, CDR1 is MNHEY and CDR2 is SVGAGI. Between the trimmed V and J ends, which lost 8 bases and 9 bases, there was a span of 14 bases. The CDR3 is 13 amino acids. This CDR3 is CASWGVPGSPLHF. Here the CDR3 DNA reads TGTGCCAGCTGGGGGGTGCCTGGTTCACCCCTCCACTTT.

This chain joins TRBV29-1 and TRBJ2-1; D unclear. V was clipped by 6 bases and J by 2 bases, with 17 bases between them. The germline gives CDR1 SQVTM, CDR2 ANQGSEA. This CDR3 contains 15 residues. In DNA form, the CDR3 reads TGCAGCGTGGTATCTAGAGCGCTGGCCTACAATGAGCAGTTCTTC. Amino acid sequence: CSVVSRALAYNEQFF.

V gene TRBV29-1 combines with J gene TRBJ1-2; a possible D gene is TRBD1 (6 bases). Trimming took 4 bases from V and 2 from J, leaving 14 bases between them. The CDR3 contains 14 residues. Germline CDR1 and CDR2: SQVTM and ANQGSEA. In DNA form, the CDR3 reads TGCAGCGTTGCCCTGGGGGCCTCGAACTATGGCTACACCTTC. This encodes CSVALGASNYGYTF.

This clonotype was seen once. The V and J genes are TRBV11-2 and TRBJ1-3; D possibly corresponds to TRBD1 (5 bases). CDR3 length: 15 amino acids. CDR1 SGHAT and CDR2 FQNNGV come from the germline V gene. The V end lost 5 bases, the J end lost 3 bases, and 14 bases lay between the germline ends. CDR3 loop: CASSRPGRYGNTIYF. CDR3 DNA sequence: TGTGCCAGCAGCCGGCCAGGGAGATATGGAAACACCATATATTTT.

The chain combines TRBV7-8 with TRBJ2-5; weak D call: TRBD2 (6 bases). The CDR3 has 15 residues. Between the trimmed V and J ends, which lost 5 bases and 5 bases, there was a span of 18 bases. In germline, CDR1 is SGHVS, CDR2 FQNEAQ. The CDR3 spells CASSIRTKRGETQYF. The CDR3 coding sequence is TGTGCCAGCAGCATCAGGACTAAGAGAGGGGAGACCCAGTACTTC.

This clonotype was found a few times. This rearrangement joins TRBV19 to TRBJ1-6; D is unclear. Germline V gene data show CDR1 as LNHDA and CDR2 as SQIVND (reference sequence). The CDR3 totals 16 residues. V was cut by 9 bases and J by 0 bases, with 15 bases left in between. The CDR3 protein is CASRDIRSSYNSPLHF. DNA for the CDR3: TGTGCCAGCAGAGATATCCGGAGCTCCTATAATTCACCCCTCCACTTT.

The rearrangement uses TRBV27 and TRBJ2-1; 8 bases line up with TRBD2. Germline-derived CDR1 and CDR2 are MNHEY and SMNVEV (reference sequence). V shed 0 bases and J 6 bases; nucleotides not matched to a gene: 4. This CDR3 is 15 amino acids long. The CDR3, as DNA: TGTGCCAGCAGTTTATCAGCGGGAGCTCCCAATGAGCAGTTCTTC. Amino acids: CASSLSAGAPNEQFF.

This chain connects TRBV18 to TRBJ2-3; tentative D call: TRBD2 (5 bases). V was pared by 3 bases and J by 0 bases, with 7 bases between. The germline CDR1 and CDR2 sequences are KGHSH and LQKENI. The CDR3 length is 14 residues. CDR3 sequence (DNA): TGTGCCAGCTCACCGAGGGCTAGCACAGATACGCAGTATTTT. Its translation: CASSPRASTDTQYF.

The rearrangement uses TRBV29-1 and TRBJ1-5; tentatively, D is TRBD1 (5 bases). V lost 6 bases, J lost 0 bases, and 12 bases lay in between. This CDR3 has 14 amino acids. Per germline, CDR1 SQVTM and CDR2 ANQGSEA. The CDR3 region has the DNA TGCAGCGTGCGGGACGGCCTTAGCAATCAGCCCCAGCATTTT. As protein: CSVRDGLSNQPQHF.

The chain uses TRBV2 and TRBJ1-5; D is ambiguous. Germline CDR1 SNHLY, CDR2 FYNNEI. Trimming cost V 7 bases and J 6 bases, with 13 bases left between them. This CDR3 comprises 13 residues. CDR3 in amino acids: CASMDGERQPQHF. CDR3 in DNA: TGTGCCAGCATGGATGGAGAGCGTCAGCCCCAGCATTTT.

V gene TRBV20-1 combines with J gene TRBJ2-3; D is unclear. Trimming took off 2 bases at V and 0 bases at J, with 12 bases between the two ends. The CDR3 is made up of 15 amino acids. Germline V gene lookup returns CDR1 DFQATT and CDR2 SNEGSKA (reference sequence). CDR3 bases: TGCAGTGCTAGACAGCCAGCCGCTAGCACAGATACGCAGTATTTT. It is translated as CSARQPAASTDTQYF.

The chain couples TRBV4-2 to TRBJ2-2, with 12 nucleotides matching TRBD1. CDR3 length equals 17 residues. The germline gives CDR1 LGHNA, CDR2 YNFKEQ. Trimming took 0 bases from V and 5 from J; bases not matched to a gene: 4. The CDR3: CASSQEGQGAGTGELFF. CDR3 nucleotide sequence: TGTGCCAGCAGCCAAGAGGGACAGGGGGCCGGAACCGGGGAGCTGTTTTTT.

The rearrangement links TRBV6-5 to TRBJ2-4, with 7 bases identical to TRBD1. CDR1 is MNHEY, CDR2 SVGAGI, per germline. With 0 bases clipped from V and 0 bases from J, the junction kept 5 bases outside the gene matches. CDR3 length: 17 residues. The CDR3 region is CASSYSSDRVAKNIQYF. The CDR3 coding sequence is TGTGCCAGCAGTTACTCGTCCGACAGGGTAGCCAAAAACATTCAGTACTTC.

V and J are TRBV29-1 and TRBJ2-1; 8 nucleotides align to TRBD2. The V and J ends lost 4 bases and 0 bases, in that order; junction bases with no gene match: 2. Germline values: CDR1 SQVTM, CDR2 ANQGSEA. CDR3 length: 14 residues. The CDR3 DNA sequence: TGCAGCGTTGCTACTAGCGGCTCCTACAATGAGCAGTTCTTC. It yields the protein CSVATSGSYNEQFF.

V usage is TRBV19 and J usage is TRBJ2-5; D is undetermined. The germline V and J ends were trimmed by 3 bases and 0 bases, with 8 bases remaining between them. CDR3 length: 14 residues. Germline CDR1 reads LNHDA; CDR2 reads SQIVND (reference sequence). This CDR3 is CASSMLGDQETQYF. The DNA of the CDR3 is TGTGCCAGTAGTATGTTGGGTGACCAAGAGACCCAGTACTTC.

This clonotype was seen only once. The J gene is TRBJ1-1, the V gene TRBV19; tentatively, D is TRBD1 (6 bases). Germline assignment: CDR1 LNHDA and CDR2 SQIVND (reference sequence). The ends were cut back, 9 bases at V and 4 bases at J, with 24 bases in the middle. The CDR3 totals 16 residues. In DNA, the CDR3 is TGTGCCAGCCACTCGGGGGCAGGGTACGTGTCCACTGAAGCTTTCTTT. This sequence encodes CASHSGAGYVSTEAFF. The complete variable domain, with remaining parts taken from reference TRBV19 and TRBJ1-1, reads DGGITQSPKYLFRKEGQNVTLSCEQNLNHDAMYWYRQDPGQGLRLIYYSQIVNDFQKGDIAEGYSVSREKKESFPLTVTSAQKNPTAFYLCASHSGAGYVSTEAFFGQGTRLTVV.

The V gene is TRBV5-1, the J gene TRBJ2-1, with D perhaps matching TRBD1 (5 bases). Germline values: CDR1 SGHRS, CDR2 YFSETQ. This CDR3 has 15 residues. The V end was cut by 1 base, the J end by 2 bases, with 10 bases between. DNA for the CDR3: TGCGCCAGCAGCTTGTGGGCAGGGACCTACAATGAGCAGTTCTTC. Amino acid sequence: CASSLWAGTYNEQFF.

This chain joins TRBV20-1 and TRBJ1-5; D not certain. The length of the CDR3 is 13 residues. Germline V gene sequence: CDR1 DFQATT, CDR2 SNEGSKA (reference sequence). V dropped 6 bases and J dropped 0 bases, with 9 bases sitting between them. The chain's CDR3 is CSASGYSNQPQHF. The DNA of the CDR3 is TGCAGTGCGTCGGGGTATAGCAATCAGCCCCAGCATTTT.

This clonotype was detected once. This chain's CDR3 is CAISGDSAPTDTQYF. DNA for the CDR3: TGTGCCATCAGCGGGGACAGCGCTCCCACAGATACGCAGTATTTT. This sequence joins TRBV10-3 and TRBJ2-3; 7 bases map to TRBD1. Unmatched junction bases numbered 8, after V lost 6 bases and J lost 2 bases. The CDR3 covers 15 residues. CDR1 and CDR2 (germline): ENHRY, SYGVKD.

The chain joins TRBV12-3 or TRBV12-4 to TRBJ2-3; TRBD2 matches at 14 bases. This CDR3 contains 18 residues. Trimming removed 4 bases from V and 0 bases from J; junction bases left unmatched: 6. This CDR3 reads CASSYGLAGGYSTDTQYF. As DNA, the CDR3 is TGTGCCAGCAGTTACGGACTAGCGGGGGGCTACAGCACAGATACGCAGTATTTT.

This clonotype occurred a few times. This chain joins TRBV29-1 and TRBJ1-1, with D maybe TRBD1 (6 bases). This CDR3 region has 12 residues. CDR1 is SQVTM, CDR2 ANQGSEA, per germline. Deletions cut 5 bases from V and 5 bases from J, with 12 bases between. CDR3 region: CSVFRGRTEAFF. In DNA, the CDR3 is TGCAGCGTTTTCAGGGGACGAACTGAAGCTTTCTTT.

This rearrangement joins TRBV6-6 to TRBJ1-2, with D uncertain. V shed 4 bases and J shed 5 bases, with 2 bases lying between them. The CDR3 runs 10 residues. Germline V lookup: CDR1 MNHNY, CDR2 SVGAGI (reference sequence). The DNA for the CDR3 is TGTGCCAGCAGTTTGTATGGCTACACCTTC. This encodes CASSLYGYTF.

The J gene is TRBJ2-3, the V gene TRBV2, with TRBD2 as a possible D gene (6 bases). V was shortened by 2 bases and J by 6 bases, with 15 bases between the two germline ends. The CDR3 has 15 residues. Germline V gene sequence: CDR1 SNHLY, CDR2 FYNNEI. CDR3 in DNA: TGTGCCAGCAGTGAACTCGGGACCCTAGCGGATACGCAGTATTTT. Translating gives CASSELGTLADTQYF. Filled out from reference TRBV2 and TRBJ2-3, the complete variable domain reads EPEVTQTPSHQVTQMGQEVILRCVPISNHLYFYWYRQILGQKVEFLVSFYNNEISEKSEIFDDQFSVERPDGSNFTLKIRSTKLEDSAMYFCASSELGTLADTQYFGPGTRLTVL.

This rearrangement joins TRBV20-1 to TRBJ2-1; D is unresolved. The CDR3 is 10 residues long. CDR1 is DFQATT and CDR2 is SNEGSKA in the germline V gene (reference sequence). V was cut by 3 bases and J by 10 bases, with 7 bases left in between. This chain's CDR3 is CSARLPEQFF. The CDR3, as DNA: TGCAGTGCTAGGCTTCCGGAGCAGTTCTTC.

The chain links TRBV18 to TRBJ1-1; D not resolved. Germline lookup yields CDR1 KGHSH and CDR2 LQKENI. The CDR3 has 15 residues. The V end lost 2 bases, the J end lost 4 bases, and 14 bases lay between the germline ends. CDR3 nucleotide sequence: TGTGCCAGCTCACCAATGAACCGTGGCCGCACTGAAGCTTTCTTT. Its translation: CASSPMNRGRTEAFF.

The chain couples TRBV27 to TRBJ1-6; no reliable D call. The CDR3 is 20 residues long. V was shortened by 2 bases and J by 0 bases, with 20 bases between the two germline ends. Germline loops: CDR1 MNHEY, CDR2 SMNVEV (reference sequence). The DNA of the CDR3 is TGTGCCAGCAGTTTAGTCGGCATTACAGTCGGAGGCTCCTATAATTCACCCCTCCACTTT. It codes for CASSLVGITVGGSYNSPLHF.

This clonotype was counted once. The chain links TRBV6-5 to TRBJ2-7; either TRBD1 or TRBD2 may fit D (5 bases each). The V end was cut by 6 bases, the J end by 0 bases, with 9 bases between. This CDR3 has 13 residues. Germline V gene data show CDR1 as MNHEY and CDR2 as SVGAGI. The CDR3 DNA reads as TGTGCCAGCAGGGGGACGGTCTCCTACGAGCAGTACTTC. Translation gives CASRGTVSYEQYF.

There are a few counts of this clonotype. The chain has TRBV24-1 and TRBJ2-7; D remains unclear. The germline CDR1 and CDR2 sequences are KGHDR and SFDVKD. The CDR3 has 13 amino acids. V shed 3 bases and J shed 4 bases, with 9 bases lying between them. This CDR3 is CATSDTDGYEQYF. As DNA, the CDR3 is TGTGCCACCAGTGATACCGACGGATACGAGCAGTACTTC.